Reported below is one T cell receptor (beta chain). The CDR3 has 14 residues. CDR1 is SGDLS and CDR2 is YYNGEE in the germline V gene. The V and J ends lost 3 bases and 1 base respectively, with 10 bases between them. Source study methods: How many nucleated cells were present was estimated from reference gene primer amplification. The table came from immunoSEQ multiplex PCR; TCRdb's copy has only in-frame clones and leaves some out. The DNA gave D and trimming, while V, J and clone size come from that table. This sample has about 69,000 clones, with 85% found just once. The data derive from a study of blood T cell repertoires in COVID-19. Study-wide context: Acute-phase and convalescent COVID-19 samples originated in the United States, Italy and Spain. The cDNA or gDNA used as material had been derived from T cells, B-cell-depleted T cells, or PBMCs.

The chain links TRBV9 to TRBJ1-1, with a weak D call TRBD1 (5 bases). The receptor was derived from an elderly man with acute or convalescent COVID-19. Sequenced sample: peripheral blood. Written as DNA, the CDR3 is TGTGCCAGCAGCGCGCAGGGTTGGAACACTGAAGCTTTCTTT. Residues: CASSAQGWNTEAFF.